Below are 3 T cell receptor beta chains sequenced from a single sample in a study of T cells in localized non-small cell lung cancer (dated by TCRdb to the early 2020s). Libraries came from the immunoSEQ multiplex PCR assay. Imported from immuneACCESS, the table was reduced by TCRdb to in-frame sequences with V and J called. These copies leave out some clones; in studies compared against another copy, an unresolved V gene accounts for under half, and the cause of the remainder is not known. The sample yields almost 65,000 clones; roughly 90% were counted once. The ten most abundant clones make up approximately 2% of the sample. Sequences were derived from peripheral blood, sampled before any cancer treatment. The receptors come from a woman aged 40-69 years with stage I lung adenocarcinoma.

This clone was recorded a few times. The chain carries TRBV7-9 and TRBJ2-6, with D perhaps being TRBD1 or TRBD2 (5 bases each). The germline CDR1 and CDR2 sequences are SEHNR and FQNEAQ (reference sequence). The length of the CDR3 is 14 residues. V gave up 11 bases and J gave up 2 bases, with 13 bases separating them. In DNA, the CDR3 is TGTGCCGGGACGACGGGCGCTGGGGCCAACGTCCTGACTTTC. Translation gives CAGTTGAGANVLTF.

This chain joins TRBV7-8 and TRBJ2-3; TRBD2 matches 10 bases. Germline trimming cut 6 bases from V and 5 bases from J; bases unmatched to any gene: 20. Germline V lookup: CDR1 SGHVS, CDR2 FQNEAQ. The CDR3 consists of 19 residues. The CDR3 is CASRFGAGGGTPAKDTQYF. The CDR3 DNA sequence: TGTGCCAGCAGATTCGGAGCGGGAGGGGGCACCCCTGCCAAAGATACGCAGTATTTT.

V gene TRBV7-8 combines with J gene TRBJ1-1; TRBD1 is a possible D gene (5 bases). Per the germline V gene, CDR1 is SGHVS and CDR2 is FQNEAQ. The CDR3 consists of 12 residues. Trimming left V 1 base short and J 8 bases short, with 8 bases between. As DNA, the CDR3 is TGTGCCAGCAGCTTAGGGGGCTCCGAAGCTTTCTTT. Protein product: CASSLGGSEAFF.